These T cell receptor beta chains were read from a single sample in a study of cytomegalovirus exposure and HLA in healthy donors. Clones were sequenced by immunoSEQ multiplex PCR, and TCRdb holds only the in-frame ones, with some missing. The sample includes fewer than 200,000 clones, roughly 80% of them seen just once. The sample taken for sequencing was PBMCs. All receptors derive from a woman aged 18 to 35 in good health and CMV-seronegative. Both conserved end residues are part of each CDR3. D genes are given only for firm matches. Clone size is stated in some rows and not others, as once, few, many or a class when expanded.

v_gene: TRBV14; abundance: .; j_gene: TRBJ2-1; d_gene: TRBD2; CDR3nt: TGTGCCAGCAGCCCTAGCGGGAGAAAAGTGGTTAATGAGCAGTTCTTC; CDR3aa: CASSPSGRKVVNEQFF
v_gene: TRBV6-5; abundance: few; j_gene: TRBJ2-6; d_gene: .; CDR3nt: TGTGCCAGCAGTTCCCAGGGGACTGGGGCCAACGTCCTGACTTTC; CDR3aa: CASSSQGTGANVLTF
v_gene: TRBV6-6; abundance: .; j_gene: TRBJ2-3; d_gene: TRBD1; CDR3nt: TGTGCCAGCAGTCCGGACAGGGTCACAGATACGCAGTATTTT; CDR3aa: CASSPDRVTDTQYF
v_gene: TRBV19; abundance: .; j_gene: TRBJ1-2; d_gene: TRBD1; CDR3nt: TGTGCCAGTAGTATCGCAGACAGGGGCGACTATGGCTACACCTTC; CDR3aa: CASSIADRGDYGYTF
v_gene: TRBV11-2; abundance: .; j_gene: TRBJ2-5; d_gene: TRBD2; CDR3nt: TGTGCCAGCAGCCAGGGGACTAGTCCCGGTGAGACCCAGTACTTC; CDR3aa: CASSQGTSPGETQYF
v_gene: TRBV28; abundance: once; j_gene: TRBJ1-2; d_gene: TRBD1; CDR3nt: TGTGCCAGCAGGAGAGGCGGGACAGGGGACGGCTACACCTTC; CDR3aa: CASRRGGTGDGYTF
v_gene: TRBV10-3; abundance: .; j_gene: TRBJ1-2; d_gene: .; CDR3nt: TGTGCCATCAGTGAGTCGACAGCGGGCTACACCTTC; CDR3aa: CAISESTAGYTF
v_gene: TRBV7-8; abundance: .; j_gene: TRBJ2-3; d_gene: .; CDR3nt: TGTGCCAGCAGCCCCCCGACCGGAGGTACGCAGTATTTT; CDR3aa: CASSPPTGGTQYF
v_gene: TRBV5-4; abundance: .; j_gene: TRBJ2-1; d_gene: TRBD2; CDR3nt: TGTGCCAGCAGCTTCCGCGGGAGGAATGAGCAGTTCTTC; CDR3aa: CASSFRGRNEQFF
v_gene: TRBV21-1; abundance: .; j_gene: TRBJ2-5; d_gene: .; CDR3nt: TGTGCCAGCAGCATCAAATTCCATTATAGCGGGAGAACCCCCCCAGAGACCCAGTACTTC; CDR3aa: CASSIKFHYSGRTPPETQYF
v_gene: TRBV19; abundance: once; j_gene: TRBJ1-5; d_gene: .; CDR3nt: TGTGCCAGTAGTAGGGCTAGCGCAGGGAATCAGCCCCAGCATTTT; CDR3aa: CASSRASAGNQPQHF
v_gene: TRBV30; abundance: .; j_gene: TRBJ1-1; d_gene: .; CDR3nt: TGTGCCTGGAGTGTAACCGGGGAGAACACTGAAGCTTTCTTT; CDR3aa: CAWSVTGENTEAFF
v_gene: TRBV6-1; abundance: .; j_gene: TRBJ2-2; d_gene: .; CDR3nt: TGTGCCAGCAGACCGGGACATTCGGGCACCGGGGAGCTGTTTTTT; CDR3aa: CASRPGHSGTGELFF
v_gene: TRBV18; abundance: .; j_gene: TRBJ1-2; d_gene: .; CDR3nt: TGTGCCAGCTCACCCCGTGGAACAGGGAACTATGGCTACACCTTC; CDR3aa: CASSPRGTGNYGYTF
v_gene: TRBV30; abundance: few; j_gene: TRBJ2-3; d_gene: TRBD1; CDR3nt: TGTGCCTGGAAAAAGCAGGGGGCGCGAGAAGATACGCAGTATTTT; CDR3aa: CAWKKQGAREDTQYF
v_gene: TRBV4-3; abundance: .; j_gene: TRBJ2-1; d_gene: TRBD2; CDR3nt: TGCGCCAGCAGCCAACCCCCCGGGAGGGCCCCCTACAATGAGCAGTTCTTC; CDR3aa: CASSQPPGRAPYNEQFF
v_gene: TRBV7-8; abundance: once; j_gene: TRBJ2-2; d_gene: TRBD2; CDR3nt: TGTGCCAGCAGCTTAGCGGGACTAGCGGGAGTCCCCGGGGAGCTGTTTTTT; CDR3aa: CASSLAGLAGVPGELFF
v_gene: TRBV4-3; abundance: .; j_gene: TRBJ2-2; d_gene: .; CDR3nt: TGCGCCAGCAGCCAAGTTCCCAACACGAACACCGGGGAGCTGTTTTTT; CDR3aa: CASSQVPNTNTGELFF
v_gene: TRBV29-1; abundance: .; j_gene: TRBJ2-1; d_gene: TRBD2; CDR3nt: TGCAGCGTTGTGGGCGGGAGCATATACAATGAGCAGTTCTTC; CDR3aa: CSVVGGSIYNEQFF
v_gene: TRBV29-1; abundance: .; j_gene: TRBJ2-2; d_gene: TRBD1; CDR3nt: TGCAGCGTTTCGCGGGACAGGGGATTGAACACCGGGGAGCTGTTTTTT; CDR3aa: CSVSRDRGLNTGELFF
v_gene: TRBV19; abundance: .; j_gene: TRBJ2-6; d_gene: .; CDR3nt: TGTGCCAGTAGTGGCCCAAAGGACAGTCTAATCTCTGGGGCCAACGTCCTGACTTTC; CDR3aa: CASSGPKDSLISGANVLTF
v_gene: TRBV4-2; abundance: few; j_gene: TRBJ2-2; d_gene: .; CDR3nt: TGTGCCAGCAGCCAAGTAGATTTAGCGGTCACCGGGGAGCTGTTTTTT; CDR3aa: CASSQVDLAVTGELFF
v_gene: TRBV7-9; abundance: once; j_gene: TRBJ2-1; d_gene: .; CDR3nt: TGTGCCAGCAGCTTAGAGCGGAATGAGCAGTTCTTC; CDR3aa: CASSLERNEQFF
v_gene: TRBV6-5; abundance: .; j_gene: TRBJ2-4; d_gene: TRBD1; CDR3nt: TGTGCCAGCAGCCGGACAGGGGGGCCAGGAAACATTCAGTACTTC; CDR3aa: CASSRTGGPGNIQYF
v_gene: TRBV29-1; abundance: .; j_gene: TRBJ2-5; d_gene: .; CDR3nt: TGCAGCGTTGTAGGGGTGCAAGAGACCCAGTACTTC; CDR3aa: CSVVGVQETQYF
v_gene: TRBV7-9; abundance: .; j_gene: TRBJ1-6; d_gene: .; CDR3nt: TGTGCCAGCAGTTTAGGGGCCGGATATAATTCACCCCTCCACTTT; CDR3aa: CASSLGAGYNSPLHF
v_gene: TRBV20-1; abundance: .; j_gene: TRBJ2-1; d_gene: .; CDR3nt: TGCAGTGCTCCAACTCACAATGAGCAGTTCTTC; CDR3aa: CSAPTHNEQFF
v_gene: TRBV28; abundance: .; j_gene: TRBJ1-2; d_gene: .; CDR3nt: TGTGCCAGCAGTCCCGGGGGGCGGGGTGGCTACACCTTC; CDR3aa: CASSPGGRGGYTF
v_gene: TRBV18; abundance: once; j_gene: TRBJ2-5; d_gene: .; CDR3nt: TGCGCCAGCTCACCGAGTGGTGAGACCCAGTACTTC; CDR3aa: CASSPSGETQYF
v_gene: TRBV9; abundance: once; j_gene: TRBJ2-3; d_gene: TRBD2; CDR3nt: TGTGCCAGCAGCGCCGGGACTAGCGGGAGGATTATTTCAGATACGCAGTATTTT; CDR3aa: CASSAGTSGRIISDTQYF
v_gene: TRBV4-1; abundance: .; j_gene: TRBJ2-3; d_gene: TRBD1; CDR3nt: TGCGCCAGCAGCCAAGATCGACAGGGGGAGGGAGATACGCAGTATTTT; CDR3aa: CASSQDRQGEGDTQYF
v_gene: TRBV27; abundance: .; j_gene: TRBJ2-1; d_gene: .; CDR3nt: TGTGCCAGCAGTTCGTTAGCGGCCCGCCCCTACAATGAGCAGTTCTTC; CDR3aa: CASSSLAARPYNEQFF
v_gene: TRBV4-2; abundance: .; j_gene: TRBJ1-3; d_gene: .; CDR3nt: TGTGCCAGCAGCCAACAGGGGCCTGGAAACACCATATATTTT; CDR3aa: CASSQQGPGNTIYF
v_gene: TRBV6-1; abundance: .; j_gene: TRBJ1-2; d_gene: TRBD1; CDR3nt: TGTGCCAGCGCTCGTTTGGGACAGGGGGCTCATGGCTACACCTTC; CDR3aa: CASARLGQGAHGYTF
v_gene: TRBV7-9; abundance: .; j_gene: TRBJ1-2; d_gene: TRBD1; CDR3nt: TGTGCCAGCAGCTCAACCGTGGGGGGACAGCCGGGCTACACCTTC; CDR3aa: CASSSTVGGQPGYTF
v_gene: TRBV11-2; abundance: .; j_gene: TRBJ2-5; d_gene: TRBD2; CDR3nt: TGTGCCAGCAGCTTGGCAGGCCCCCCCCCGGGACTAGCGGAAGAGACCCAGTACTTC; CDR3aa: CASSLAGPPPGLAEETQYF
v_gene: TRBV7-2; abundance: .; j_gene: TRBJ1-2; d_gene: .; CDR3nt: TGTGCCAGCAGCCCAGGACTGACCTATGGCTACACCTTC; CDR3aa: CASSPGLTYGYTF
v_gene: TRBV6-5; abundance: .; j_gene: TRBJ2-7; d_gene: .; CDR3nt: TGTGCCAGCAGTTACTCACAGGGAGTTACCTACGAGCAGTACTTC; CDR3aa: CASSYSQGVTYEQYF
v_gene: TRBV4-1; abundance: once; j_gene: TRBJ1-2; d_gene: .; CDR3nt: TGCGCCAGCAGCCAAGAGTTCGGGGGAACGGGGGCTAACTATGGCTACACCTTC; CDR3aa: CASSQEFGGTGANYGYTF
v_gene: TRBV7-2; abundance: .; j_gene: TRBJ2-3; d_gene: TRBD2; CDR3nt: TGTGCCAGCAGCTTAGTATCGGGCGGGAGGTCAGATACGCAGTATTTT; CDR3aa: CASSLVSGGRSDTQYF
v_gene: TRBV7-2; abundance: .; j_gene: TRBJ2-3; d_gene: TRBD2; CDR3nt: TGTGCCAGCAGCTTTCGGCGGGAGGGAACAGATACGCAGTATTTT; CDR3aa: CASSFRREGTDTQYF
v_gene: TRBV18; abundance: .; j_gene: TRBJ1-1; d_gene: TRBD1; CDR3nt: TGTGCCAGCTCATCCGCCCTTTCGACAGGGACCCCTACAGAAGCTTTCTTT; CDR3aa: CASSSALSTGTPTEAFF